This T cell receptor beta chain was found in a study of monozygotic twins with inflammatory bowel disease (dated by TCRdb to the late 2010s). A note on the overall study: A total of roughly 28 monozygotic twin pairs were included in the full study, comprising nine German pairs (four IBD-concordant, five IBD-discordant) and 19 IBD-discordant Danish pairs. The search for disease-associated traits relied mainly on comparing, within discordant pairs, IBD patients with their genetically identical healthy co-twins. Each individual had, on average, about 151 000 unique TCRalpha sequences and 181 000 unique TCRbeta sequences available for analysis.

Paper-wide results and their limitations: Repertoire similarity did not differ between concordant and discordant twins, which could be due to limited statistical power. Because patients received different immunosuppressive treatments, the repertoires may have picked up extra background noise and variability between individuals. The results gave no support for a single strong signal or clonotype linked to IBD. Distinction between different T cell subtypes could not be achieved in the analysis. Fewer clonotypes were shared with other individuals by IBD patients than by healthy twins, most markedly in patients showing signs of disease activity. IBD patients had lower TCRbeta repertoire diversity, measured by the inverse Simpson index, than their healthy co-twins.

A roughly 2.5 ml peripheral blood sample was drawn into PAXgene tubes per donor and stored at -80°C. Total RNA was isolated from whole blood with the PAXgene blood miRNA kit on an automated QIAcube, without T cell sorting. Peripheral blood from monozygotic twin pairs concordant or discordant for inflammatory bowel disease was subjected to deep TCRalpha and TCRbeta repertoire profiling with unique molecular barcoding. For every twin pair, smoking habits were documented, and each individual was categorised as a current, former or never smoker. The CDR3, from cysteine to phenylalanine, totals 12 residues. No nucleotide data were recorded. CDR1 and CDR2 are read off the germline V gene (reference sequence) as DFQATT and SNEGSKA. Turning to this clonotype: Its recognized antigen is unknown.

The protocol used for the library was 5' RACE. Preparation of each TCR library used 3,500 to 4,500 ng of total RNA. For each sample, cDNA synthesis with SMARTScribe reverse transcriptase was split into eight separate reactions. During cDNA synthesis, template switching was used to introduce unique molecular identifiers that contained a 6-nucleotide sample barcode. Amplification of TCRalpha and TCRbeta cDNA involved two nested PCRs of about 15 and 9 cycles, and each PCR was followed by bead purification. Before amplification, the cDNA was both treated with uracil DNA-glycosylase and purified with the QIAquick PCR purification kit. The second PCR added Illumina TruSeq-compatible adapters along with sample-specific barcodes. Library quality and concentration were checked on TapeStation and Qubit, and libraries were pooled at approximately 4.7 ng each. Sequencing of the pooled libraries was done on an Illumina HiSeq2500 single-index Rapid Run using custom sequencing primers and 2 x 100 bp reads. The source study handled its data this way. PCR and sequencing errors were corrected by UMI-based consensus assembly using MiGEC version 1.2.6. V(D)J alignment, clonotype assembly and CDR3 extraction were performed with MiXCR version 2.1.1. Normalisation of gene usage, clonotype sharing and MAIT/NKT TCR abundance was achieved by analysing the top 1000, 10 000 and 20 000 clonotypes per sample. Diversity was computed as the inverse Simpson index with the vegan R package after downsampling to 27 000 UMIs. Paired Mann-Whitney U tests were applied to discordant twin pairs, with Benjamini-Hochberg correction for multiple testing. The reads, reprocessed by TCRdb, yield one row per CDR3 protein sequence and no DNA. TCRdb's processing, not the study's, gives the V and J calls here. The record for this sample contains around 190,000 distinct CDR3 sequences. The ten largest clonotypes hold 1.6% of the sample.

The TCR comes from a human donor with ulcerative colitis or Crohn's disease, or a healthy co-twin of an affected twin (not recorded which). The rearranged chain carries TRBV20-1 and TRBJ1-2; without DNA, the TCRdb call of TRBD1 cannot be checked. Sample: blood. For the CDR3, the sequence is CSASPADYGYTF.